This TCR beta chain was captured in a study of blood T cell repertoires in COVID-19. Looking at the study overall: There were acute and convalescent COVID-19 samples, and they came from the United States, Italy and Spain. From T cells, B-cell-depleted T cells, or PBMCs came the material, which was cDNA or gDNA.

Germline V lookup: CDR1 LGHNA, CDR2 YNFKEQ. The CDR3 is made up of 15 amino acids. The V and J ends lost 3 bases and 7 bases, in that order; junction bases with no gene match: 5. Authors' processing steps: Reference gene primers were amplified, and this amplification served to estimate nucleated cell counts. The method was immunoSEQ multiplex PCR; TCRdb's version includes in-frame clones alone and lacks a portion of them. V and J calls and clone size are those listed in that table; D and trimming were worked out from the DNA. Altogether 25,000 to 35,000 clones are present, approximately 87% being singletons, with the ten largest covering approximately 24%.

The origin of this receptor is a human donor with active COVID-19. The donor label of this sample is uncertain. The chain joins TRBV4-2 to TRBJ1-4, with 10 nucleotides matching TRBD1. Sample: peripheral blood. CDR3 in amino acids: CASSQGWTGGEKLFF. The CDR3 nucleotides read TGTGCCAGCAGCCAGGGGTGGACAGGGGGTGAAAAACTGTTTTTT.